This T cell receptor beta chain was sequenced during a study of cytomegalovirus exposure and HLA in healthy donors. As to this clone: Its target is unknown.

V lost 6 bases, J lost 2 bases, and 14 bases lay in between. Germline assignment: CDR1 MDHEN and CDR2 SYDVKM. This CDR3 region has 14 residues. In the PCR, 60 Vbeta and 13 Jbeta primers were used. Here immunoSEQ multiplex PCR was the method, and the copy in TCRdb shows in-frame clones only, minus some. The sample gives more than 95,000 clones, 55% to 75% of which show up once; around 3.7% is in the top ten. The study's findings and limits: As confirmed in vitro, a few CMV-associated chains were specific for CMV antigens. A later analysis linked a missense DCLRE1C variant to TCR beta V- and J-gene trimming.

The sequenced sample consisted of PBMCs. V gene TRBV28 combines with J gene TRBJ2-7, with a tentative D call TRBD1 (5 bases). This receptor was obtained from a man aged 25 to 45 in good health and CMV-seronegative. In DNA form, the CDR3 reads TGTGCCAGCAGATACAATCAGGGTCCCTACGAGCAGTACTTC. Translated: CASRYNQGPYEQYF.